This TCR beta chain derives from a study of PD-1 blockade in classical Hodgkin lymphoma. All patients experienced relapse after autologous stem cell transplantation, and brentuximab vedotin exposure was variable. The table came from immunoSEQ multiplex PCR; TCRdb's copy has only in-frame clones and leaves some out. The repertoire holds about 30,000 clones, with 70% to 85% as singletons. As regards this clone: Its antigen remains unknown.

Study findings and constraints: Prior therapy or disease activity may underlie the repertoire differences, whose causes remain undefined.

The source was peripheral blood mononuclear cells (PBMCs), collected before the second cycle of nivolumab. The receptor was isolated from a human donor with classical Hodgkin lymphoma.

The CDR3 bases are TGTGCCAGCAGCTTCGCTGCCGAGCAGTACTTC. The encoded protein is CASSFAAEQYF. V usage is TRBV7-2 and J usage is TRBJ2-7; D unresolved. Germline-derived CDR1 and CDR2 are SGHTA and FQGNSA. The V end lost 3 bases, the J end lost 6 bases, and 6 bases lay between the germline ends. This CDR3 comprises 11 residues.